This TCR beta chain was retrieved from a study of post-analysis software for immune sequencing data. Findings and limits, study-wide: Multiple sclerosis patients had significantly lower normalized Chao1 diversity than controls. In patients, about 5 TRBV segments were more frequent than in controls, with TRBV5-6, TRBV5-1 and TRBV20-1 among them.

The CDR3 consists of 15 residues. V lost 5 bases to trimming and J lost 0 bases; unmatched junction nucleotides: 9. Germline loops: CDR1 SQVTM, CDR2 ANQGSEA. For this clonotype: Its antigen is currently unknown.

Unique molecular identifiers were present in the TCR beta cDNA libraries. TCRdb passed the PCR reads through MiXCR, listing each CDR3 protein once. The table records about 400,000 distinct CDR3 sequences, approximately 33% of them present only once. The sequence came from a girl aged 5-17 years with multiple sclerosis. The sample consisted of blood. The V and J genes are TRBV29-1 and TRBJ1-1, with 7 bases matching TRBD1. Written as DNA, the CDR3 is TGCAGCGTTCAGGGAGGGGGCAATATGAACACTGAAGCTTTCTTT. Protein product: CSVQGGGNMNTEAFF.